Listed here are 9 T cell receptor beta chains from one sample, sequenced in a study of blood T cell repertoires in COVID-19. The protocol was immunoSEQ multiplex PCR, while the TCRdb copy is restricted to in-frame clones and leaves out a portion. The sample includes around 200,000 clones, 70% to 90% seen only once; the top ten take more than 20%. The sequenced sample consisted of peripheral blood. The receptors derive from a man aged 65-85 years with active or convalescent COVID-19.

The V gene is TRBV10-3, the J gene TRBJ2-1; 12 bases fit TRBD2. The ends lost 6 bases at V and 7 bases at J; junction bases unmatched: 19. The CDR3 is 19 residues long. The germline V gene encodes CDR1 ENHRY and CDR2 SYGVKD. This CDR3 reads CAIRTETGLRLAGDNEQFF. The DNA for the CDR3 is TGTGCCATCAGGACGGAAACCGGGCTCAGACTAGCGGGGGATAATGAGCAGTTCTTC.

The rearrangement uses TRBV10-3 and TRBJ2-5; possible D gene TRBD2, 5 bases. This CDR3 comprises 13 residues. Looked up from germline, CDR1 is ENHRY and CDR2 is SYGVKD. V shed 5 bases and J shed 1 base, with 8 bases lying between them. The CDR3 coding sequence is TGTGCCATCAGTAGTCTAGCCCAAGAGACCCAGTACTTC. Its protein is CAISSLAQETQYF.

CDR3 in DNA: TGCGCCAGCAGCCGCTTAACAGGGGGTAATTCACCCCTCCACTTT. Amino acid sequence: CASSRLTGGNSPLHF. The V call is TRBV4-3, the J call TRBJ1-6; 8 nucleotides line up with TRBD1. Germline V lookup: CDR1 LGHNA, CDR2 YSLEER. This CDR3 contains 15 residues. V trimming: 4 bases; J trimming: 6 bases; junction bases outside the gene matches: 5.

The CDR3 loop reads CASGPHRNTEAFF. In DNA, the CDR3 is TGTGCCAGCGGGCCACATCGGAACACTGAAGCTTTCTTT. The V gene is TRBV28, the J gene TRBJ1-1; no clear D gene. This CDR3 region has 13 residues. Germline-derived CDR1 and CDR2 are MDHEN and SYDVKM. V lost 8 bases to trimming and J lost 1 base, with 11 bases between them. The variable domain in full, completed from reference TRBV28 and TRBJ1-1, reads DVKVTQSSRYLVKRTGEKVFLECVQDMDHENMFWYRQDPGLGLRLIYFSYDVKMKEKGDIPEGYSVSREKKERFSLILESASTNQTSMYLCASGPHRNTEAFFGQGTRLTVV.

In its sample, this clone was seen once. This chain links TRBV9 with TRBJ1-1, with 8 positions matching TRBD1. Germline CDR1 and CDR2: SGDLS and YYNGEE. This CDR3 region has 14 residues. The V gene end was trimmed by 0 bases and the J gene end by 5 bases; junction bases not matched to a gene: 3. In nucleotides, the CDR3 is TGTGCCAGCAGCGTAGTGACAGGGGTTACTGAAGCTTTCTTT. Protein sequence: CASSVVTGVTEAFF.

CDR3 DNA sequence: TGTGCCTGGAGGAGGGAAATAGGAGGGAGGGTATACAATGAGCAGTTCTTC. This gives the protein CAWRREIGGRVYNEQFF. The rearrangement links TRBV30 to TRBJ2-1, with 7 bases that match TRBD2. This CDR3 region has 17 residues. With V trimmed by 3 bases and J by 4 bases, 15 bases remained unmatched. Germline-derived CDR1 and CDR2 are GTSNPN and SVGIG (reference sequence).

The genes are TRBV12-5 and TRBJ1-4; 8 bases match TRBD1. V was pared by 1 base and J by 6 bases, with 4 bases of the junction left unmatched. CDR3 size: 15 residues. The germline CDR1 and CDR2 sequences are LGHNT and FRNRAP. In nucleotides, the CDR3 is TGTGCTAGTGGTTTGGGGTGGGGACAGGATGAAAAACTGTTTTTT. The encoded protein is CASGLGWGQDEKLFF. Together with reference TRBV12-5 and TRBJ1-4, the CDR3 gives the full variable domain: DARVTQTPRHKVTEMGQEVTMRCQPILGHNTVFWYRQTMMQGLELLAYFRNRAPLDDSGMPKDRFSAEMPDATLATLKIQPSEPRDSAVYFCASGLGWGQDEKLFFGSGTQLSVL.

The chain links TRBV7-2 to TRBJ2-5, with TRBD2 identical over 9 bases. Germline CDR1 reads SGHTA; CDR2 reads FQGNSA. The CDR3 spans 16 residues. J lost 4 bases, V lost 1 base, and 7 bases had no gene match. The CDR3 region is CASSLGGAGGRETQYF. The DNA for the CDR3 is TGTGCCAGCAGCTTAGGAGGGGCGGGAGGGCGAGAGACCCAGTACTTC.

The chain has TRBV11-2 and TRBJ1-4; 9 bases are a match to TRBD1. The CDR3 sequence is 14 residues long. Germline assignment: CDR1 SGHAT and CDR2 FQNNGV. V gave up 5 bases and J gave up 8 bases; unmatched junction bases: 6. DNA of the CDR3: TGTGCCAGCAGCCCGGGACAGGGAGGAGAAAAACTGTTTTTT. It is translated as CASSPGQGGEKLFF.